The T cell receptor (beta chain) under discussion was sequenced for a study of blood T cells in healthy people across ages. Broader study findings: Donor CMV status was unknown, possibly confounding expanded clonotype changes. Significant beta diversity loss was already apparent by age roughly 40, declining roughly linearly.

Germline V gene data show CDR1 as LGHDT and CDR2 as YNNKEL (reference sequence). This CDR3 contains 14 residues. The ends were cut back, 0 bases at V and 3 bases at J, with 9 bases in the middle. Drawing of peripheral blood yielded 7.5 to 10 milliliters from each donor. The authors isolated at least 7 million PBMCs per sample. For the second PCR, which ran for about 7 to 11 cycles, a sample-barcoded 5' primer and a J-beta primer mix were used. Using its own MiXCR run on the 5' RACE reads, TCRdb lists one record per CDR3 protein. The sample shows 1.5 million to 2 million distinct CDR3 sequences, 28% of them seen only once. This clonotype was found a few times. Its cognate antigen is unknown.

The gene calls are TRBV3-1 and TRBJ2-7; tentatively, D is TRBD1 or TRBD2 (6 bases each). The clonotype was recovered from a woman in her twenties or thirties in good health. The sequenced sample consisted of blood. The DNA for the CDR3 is TGTGCCAGCAGCCAAGACGGGGGCCACTACGAGCAGTACTTC. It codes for CASSQDGGHYEQYF.